This T cell receptor beta chain was recovered during a study of blood T cells in healthy people across ages. General study results and limits: A roughly linear fall in TCR beta diversity per million T cells was seen with increasing age. There were more naive CD4+ cells and higher diversity in long-lived donors than in aged donors.

Per sample, extraction of total RNA gave at least 5.5 micrograms in every case. It was with a sample-barcoded 5' primer and a J-beta primer mix that a second PCR of roughly 7 to 12 cycles was run. Each sample provided no less than 3 million CDR3-containing paired-end reads. Via MiXCR, TCRdb re-called the 5' RACE reads, giving one row per CDR3 protein. The repertoire has about 1.7 million distinct CDR3 sequences, roughly 30% of them found once; the top ten carry 7.7%. The CDR3 contains 16 residues. V trimming: 6 bases; J trimming: 3 bases; junction bases outside the gene matches: 7. The germline gives CDR1 MNHNS, CDR2 SASEGT. Details on this clonotype: Its matching antigen is unknown.

The rearrangement joins TRBV6-1 to TRBJ2-1; 11 bases fit TRBD1. The clonotype comes from a woman aged 25 to 39 in good health. The specimen sequenced was blood. CDR3: CASRDPGTGGYNEQFF. CDR3 nucleotides: TGTGCCAGCAGAGACCCCGGGACAGGGGGCTACAATGAGCAGTTCTTC.